The source of this T cell receptor (beta chain) is a study of cytomegalovirus exposure and HLA in healthy donors. Comments on this clone: What it binds is unknown.

With 60 Vbeta and 13 Jbeta primers, the PCR was carried out. Some clones are missing from TCRdb's copy, which holds only in-frame ones; the method was immunoSEQ multiplex PCR. The profile shows approximately 100,000 clones, around 70% of them singletons. The study's findings and limits: In a later analysis, productive TCRs from donors in an Asian-associated ancestry cluster reportedly carried fewer N-insertions than the cohort mean. About 87% or about 30% of the time was how often most TCR beta V segments were productive, according to an earlier analysis. Per published reports, the classifier diagnosed cytomegalovirus status with high specificity and sensitivity. Altogether, some 160 TCR beta chains were recorded as cytomegalovirus-associated.

Germline CDR1 and CDR2: ENHRY and SYGVKD. The V end lost 0 bases, the J end lost 5 bases, and 11 bases lay between the germline ends. The CDR3 runs 15 residues. The source is a boy aged 10-17 years in good health and CMV-seronegative. The sample was PBMCs. The chain couples TRBV10-3 to TRBJ2-1; TRBD2 might be the D (7 bases). CDR3 loop: CAISESGGANNEQFF. CDR3 nucleotide sequence: TGTGCCATCAGTGAGTCAGGGGGGGCGAACAATGAGCAGTTCTTC.